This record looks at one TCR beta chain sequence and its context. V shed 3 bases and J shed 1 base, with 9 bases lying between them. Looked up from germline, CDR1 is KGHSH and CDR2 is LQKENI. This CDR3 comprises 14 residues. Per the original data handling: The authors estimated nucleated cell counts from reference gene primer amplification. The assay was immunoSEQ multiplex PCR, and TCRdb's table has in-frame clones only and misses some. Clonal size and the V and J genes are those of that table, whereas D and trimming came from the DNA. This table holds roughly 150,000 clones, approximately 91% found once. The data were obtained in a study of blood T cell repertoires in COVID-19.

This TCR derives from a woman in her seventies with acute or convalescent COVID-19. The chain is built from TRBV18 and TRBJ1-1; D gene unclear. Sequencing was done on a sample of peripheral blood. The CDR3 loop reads CASSPQVGNTEAFF. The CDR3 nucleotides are TGTGCCAGCTCACCCCAGGTGGGGAACACTGAAGCTTTCTTT.